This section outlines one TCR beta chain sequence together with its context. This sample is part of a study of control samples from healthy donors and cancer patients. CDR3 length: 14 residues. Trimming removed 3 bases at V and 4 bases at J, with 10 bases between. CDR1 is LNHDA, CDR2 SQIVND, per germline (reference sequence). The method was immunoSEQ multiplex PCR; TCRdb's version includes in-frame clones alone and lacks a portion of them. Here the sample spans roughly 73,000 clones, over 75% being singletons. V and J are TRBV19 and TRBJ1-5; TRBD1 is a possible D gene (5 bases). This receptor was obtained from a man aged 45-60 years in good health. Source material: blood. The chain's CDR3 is CASSMAQGNQPQHF. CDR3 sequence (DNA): TGTGCCAGTAGTATGGCCCAGGGAAATCAGCCCCAGCATTTT.